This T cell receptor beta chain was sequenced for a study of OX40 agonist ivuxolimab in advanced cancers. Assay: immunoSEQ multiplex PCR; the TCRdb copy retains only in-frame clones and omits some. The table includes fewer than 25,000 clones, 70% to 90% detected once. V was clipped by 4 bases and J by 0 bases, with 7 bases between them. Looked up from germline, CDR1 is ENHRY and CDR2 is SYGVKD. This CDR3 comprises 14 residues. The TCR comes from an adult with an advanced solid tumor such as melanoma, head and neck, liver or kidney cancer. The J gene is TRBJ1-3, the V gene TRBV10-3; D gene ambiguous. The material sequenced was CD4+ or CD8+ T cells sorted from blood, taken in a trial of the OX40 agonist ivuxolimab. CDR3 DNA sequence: TGTGCCATCAGTGGTAGCCTCTCTGGAAACACCATATATTTT. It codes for CAISGSLSGNTIYF.